One TCR beta chain is described in this entry. The method was immunoSEQ multiplex PCR; TCRdb's version includes in-frame clones alone and lacks a portion of them. This sample has some 670,000 clones, with 90% found just once. V gave up 4 bases and J gave up 3 bases; unmatched junction bases: 5. Germline loops: CDR1 SNHLY, CDR2 FYNNEI. The CDR3 length is 15 residues. This entry belongs to a study of blood T cell repertoires in COVID-19. The source material was peripheral blood. The V and J genes are TRBV2 and TRBJ1-3; 8 bases fit TRBD1. The receptor was derived from a woman aged 18-29 years with acute or convalescent COVID-19. The CDR3 DNA reads as TGTGCCAGCAGTGCCGGACAGGGCTATGGAAACACCATATATTTT. It yields the protein CASSAGQGYGNTIYF.